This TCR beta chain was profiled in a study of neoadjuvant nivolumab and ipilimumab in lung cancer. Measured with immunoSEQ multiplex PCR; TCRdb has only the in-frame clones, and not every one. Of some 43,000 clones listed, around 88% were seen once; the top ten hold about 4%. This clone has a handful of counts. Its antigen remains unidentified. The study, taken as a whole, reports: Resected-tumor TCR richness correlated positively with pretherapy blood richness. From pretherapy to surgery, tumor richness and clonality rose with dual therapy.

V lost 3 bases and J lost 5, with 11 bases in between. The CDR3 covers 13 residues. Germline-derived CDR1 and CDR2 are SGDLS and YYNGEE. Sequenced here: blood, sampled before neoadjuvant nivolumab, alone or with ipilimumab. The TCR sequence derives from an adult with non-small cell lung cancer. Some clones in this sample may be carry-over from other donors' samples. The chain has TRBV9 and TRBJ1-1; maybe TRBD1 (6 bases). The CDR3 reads CASSAFRGTEAFF. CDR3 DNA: TGTGCCAGCAGCGCGTTCAGGGGAACTGAAGCTTTCTTT. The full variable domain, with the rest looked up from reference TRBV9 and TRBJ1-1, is DSGVTQTPKHLITATGQRVTLRCSPRSGDLSVYWYQQSLDQGLQFLIQYYNGEERAKGNILERFSAQQFPDLHSELNLSSLELGDSALYFCASSAFRGTEAFFGQGTRLTVV.